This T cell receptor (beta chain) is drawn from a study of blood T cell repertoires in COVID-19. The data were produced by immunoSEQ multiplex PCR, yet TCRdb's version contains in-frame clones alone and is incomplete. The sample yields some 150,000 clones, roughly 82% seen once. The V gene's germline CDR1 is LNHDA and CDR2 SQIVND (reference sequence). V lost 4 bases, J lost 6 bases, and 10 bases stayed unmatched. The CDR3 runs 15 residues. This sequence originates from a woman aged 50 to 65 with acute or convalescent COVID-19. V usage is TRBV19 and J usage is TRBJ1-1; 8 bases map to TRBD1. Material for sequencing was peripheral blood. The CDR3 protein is CASSTTSGTGAEAFF. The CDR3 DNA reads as TGTGCCAGTAGTACGACCTCCGGGACAGGAGCTGAAGCTTTCTTT.